The text below deals with one T cell receptor beta chain. Under the authors' procedure: From reference gene primer amplification, estimates of nucleated cell counts were derived. Method: immunoSEQ multiplex PCR; TCRdb's copy keeps in-frame clones and lacks some. The V and J calls and clone size were taken over from that table, and D and trimming were inferred from the DNA. This sample has some 270,000 clones, with 80% to 90% found just once. The trim removed 2 bases at V and 1 base at J, leaving 7 bases unmatched. The CDR3 spans 17 residues. Germline assignment: CDR1 MGHRA and CDR2 YSYEKL. The sample comes from a study of blood T cell repertoires in COVID-19. Background on the study: Samples representing acute and convalescent COVID-19 were sourced from the United States, Italy and Spain. PBMCs, B-cell-depleted T cells, or T cells provided the cDNA or gDNA that made up the material.

Sequencing was carried out using peripheral blood. The chain recombines TRBV4-1 with TRBJ2-1; 8 bases map to TRBD2. The receptor comes from a woman aged 40-49 years who had recovered from COVID-19. In nucleotides, the CDR3 is TGCGCCAGCAGCCAACGCGGCGGGGGGATTTCCTACAATGAGCAGTTCTTC. It encodes CASSQRGGGISYNEQFF.